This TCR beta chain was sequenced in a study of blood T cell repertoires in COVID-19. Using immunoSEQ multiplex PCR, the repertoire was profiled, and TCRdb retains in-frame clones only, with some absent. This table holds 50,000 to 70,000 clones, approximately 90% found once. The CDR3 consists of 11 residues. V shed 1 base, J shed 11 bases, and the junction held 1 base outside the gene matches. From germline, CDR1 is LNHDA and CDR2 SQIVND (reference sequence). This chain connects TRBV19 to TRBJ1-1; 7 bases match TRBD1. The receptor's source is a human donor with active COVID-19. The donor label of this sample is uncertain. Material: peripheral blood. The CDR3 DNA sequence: TGTGCCAGTAGTATAGGACAGGGCGCTTTCTTT. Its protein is CASSIGQGAFF.